Listed below are T cell receptor beta chains from one sample, sequenced in a study of T cell repertoires in cytomegalovirus infection. TCRdb fed the reads into MiXCR, producing one record per CDR3 protein. This table has roughly 600,000 distinct CDR3 sequences, approximately 25% appearing once. Sequencing used CD8+ T cells from PBMCs. Source of these receptors: a human donor in good health (CMV status not recorded). Some clones in this sample may be carry-over from other donors' samples. Each CDR3 is given with its conserved first and last residue. A D gene is named only where the DNA matches it firmly. The size field is filled for only some rows; it gives once, few, many or a size class.

V	J	size	D	CDR3	DNA
TRBV4-2	TRBJ2-5	-	TRBD1	CASSPIQDRRETQYF	TGTGCCAGCAGCCCAATCCAGGACAGGAGAGAGACCCAGTACTTC
TRBV11-1	TRBJ2-1	many	-	CASGYGYNEQFF	TGTGCCAGCGGATACGGCTACAATGAGCAGTTCTTC
TRBV7-9	TRBJ1-2	many	-	CASSFDLSTF	TGTGCCAGCAGCTTCGACCTTAGCACCTTC
TRBV11-2	TRBJ1-1	-	-	CVSSFNTEAFF	TGTGTCAGCAGCTTTAACACTGAAGCTTTCTTT
TRBV6-2/TRBV6-3	TRBJ2-5	-	TRBD1	CASSPSRQGIQETQYF	TGTGCCAGCAGTCCCTCTCGACAGGGGATTCAAGAGACCCAGTACTTC
TRBV20-1	TRBJ2-7	few	-	CSARLARYEQYF	TGCAGTGCTAGATTAGCACGGTACGAGCAGTACTTC
TRBV9	TRBJ2-7	-	-	CASSVAPAAPVEQYF	TGTGCCAGCAGCGTAGCTCCCGCAGCCCCGGTGGAGCAGTACTTC
TRBV7-9	TRBJ1-1	-	TRBD1	CASSPRGLGGRNTEAFF	TGTGCCAGCAGCCCTAGGGGGCTAGGGGGGCGAAACACTGAAGCTTTCTTT
TRBV7-6	TRBJ2-3	few	-	CASSPFGGLTDTQYF	TGTGCCAGCAGCCCCTTTGGGGGGCTCACAGATACGCAGTATTTT
TRBV7-9	TRBJ2-1	many	-	CASTEGGAAYNEQFF	TGTGCCAGCACCGAAGGAGGGGCCGCCTACAATGAGCAGTTCTTC
TRBV14	TRBJ2-4	many	-	CASSPTARGNIQYF	TGTGCCAGCAGCCCAACTGCAAGAGGGAACATTCAGTACTTC
TRBV25-1	TRBJ2-1	few	-	CASSEWGVNYNEQFF	TGTGCCAGCAGTGAATGGGGAGTTAACTACAATGAGCAGTTCTTC
TRBV12-5	TRBJ2-1	-	TRBD1	CASGLEGQGVVHEQFF	TGTGCTAGTGGTTTGGAGGGACAGGGGGTTGTCCATGAGCAGTTCTTC
TRBV4-1	TRBJ2-3	few	-	CASSHVRTESTDTQYF	TGCGCCAGCAGCCATGTACGGACAGAAAGCACAGATACGCAGTATTTT
TRBV15	TRBJ1-1	-	TRBD1	CATSSPGQGGTEAFF	TGTGCCACCAGCAGTCCCGGACAGGGGGGGACTGAAGCTTTCTTT
TRBV10-3	TRBJ2-1	many	-	CATLWGSEQFF	TGTGCCACCCTATGGGGGAGTGAGCAGTTCTTC
TRBV5-5	TRBJ2-1	few	-	CASSLDTANEQFF	TGTGCCAGCAGCTTGGACACCGCCAATGAGCAGTTCTTC